This TCR beta chain was found in a study of cytomegalovirus exposure and HLA in healthy donors. The germline CDR1 and CDR2 sequences are SNHLY and FYNNEI. The CDR3 sequence is 14 residues long. V lost 5 bases and J lost 7; bases outside the gene matches: 4. From the 120-subject validation cohort, which was separate from the roughly 700-subject first cohort, the donors were drawn. This table comes from immunoSEQ multiplex PCR, and its TCRdb copy is limited to in-frame clones, with some not included. This sample has under 300,000 clones; 70% to 90% occur once, and the top ten carry about 1%. This clone has only a few counts.

The rearrangement links TRBV2 to TRBJ1-6; TRBD1 matches at 8 bases. The sequenced material came from PBMCs. The origin of this receptor is a woman aged 18-29 years in good health and CMV-seronegative. The CDR3 loop is CASSSYRGNSPLHF. CDR3 coding DNA: TGTGCCAGCAGTTCCTACAGGGGGAATTCACCCCTCCACTTT. Full variable domain (remainder filled in from reference TRBV2 and TRBJ1-6): EPEVTQTPSHQVTQMGQEVILRCVPISNHLYFYWYRQILGQKVEFLVSFYNNEISEKSEIFDDQFSVERPDGSNFTLKIRSTKLEDSAMYFCASSSYRGNSPLHFGNGTRLTVT.